This T cell receptor (beta chain) derives from a study of blood T cells in healthy people across ages. Together with a sample-barcoded 5' primer, a J-beta primer mix was included in a second PCR lasting about 6 to 12 cycles. Using its own MiXCR run on the 5' RACE reads, TCRdb lists one record per CDR3 protein. The repertoire holds roughly 1,100,000 distinct CDR3 sequences, with 25% as singletons. This clonotype has a handful of counts. These data also featured in a second study, about T cells of mothers and their children.

The source of this sequence is a girl aged 2-9 years in good health. Sequenced input: blood.

CDR3 sequence: CSAGGTVTYEQYF. CDR3 nucleotides: TGCAGTGCTGGGGGGACAGTCACCTACGAGCAGTACTTC. This sequence joins TRBV20-1 and TRBJ2-7; maybe TRBD1 (7 bases). V gave up 5 bases and J gave up 2 bases, with 13 bases separating them. The CDR3 length is 13 residues. In germline, CDR1 is DFQATT, CDR2 SNEGSKA (reference sequence).